Here is one T cell receptor (beta chain) with its context. Those donating, healthy Caucasian individuals from Russia, were aged roughly 6 to 95. This specimen comes from a study of blood T cells in healthy people across ages. The authors ran a second PCR of about 6 to 11 cycles using a sample-barcoded 5' primer and a J-beta primer mix. TCRdb analysed the 5' RACE reads with MiXCR anew, one entry per CDR3 protein. Altogether around 800,000 distinct CDR3 sequences are present, 40% to 50% being singletons, with the ten largest covering around 21%. The sequenced material came from blood. The receptor comes from a man aged 60 to 75 in good health.

This chain's CDR3 is CSARVQGVTEAFF. CDR3 nucleotides: TGCAGTGCTAGAGTGCAGGGAGTCACTGAAGCTTTCTTT. V is TRBV20-1 and J is TRBJ1-1; D is possibly TRBD1 (5 bases). This CDR3 has 13 amino acids. Germline CDR1 DFQATT, CDR2 SNEGSKA (reference sequence). With 1 base removed from V and 4 bases from J, the gap between germline ends came to 10 bases.